What follows are 10 T cell receptor beta chains derived from one specimen sequenced in a study of blood T cell repertoires in COVID-19. Sequencing used immunoSEQ multiplex PCR; TCRdb keeps in-frame clones, though not all of them. The sample lists hundreds of thousands of clones, roughly 90% occurring once. Sequencing was carried out using PBMCs or T cells enriched from blood (not recorded which). These receptors originate from a man in his 60s who had recovered from COVID-19.

The chain carries TRBV3-1 (or the pseudogene TRBV3-2) and TRBJ1-6, with D possibly TRBD1 on 5 matching bases. The CDR3 is 16 amino acids. Looked up from germline, CDR1 is LGHDT and CDR2 is YNNKEL (reference sequence). The V gene lost 2 bases and the J gene lost 2 bases, with 10 bases spanning the gap. The DNA of the CDR3 is TGTGCCAGCAGCCAAATCGGGGGTGCCTATAATTCACCCCTCCACTTT. Its protein is CASSQIGGAYNSPLHF.

The V gene is TRBV4-2, the J gene TRBJ1-2; 10 positions agree with TRBD1. Looked up from germline, CDR1 is LGHNA and CDR2 is YNFKEQ. Trimming took 2 bases from V and 2 from J; bases not matched to a gene: 2. CDR3 length: 15 amino acids. CDR3 region: CASSQPGQGNYGYTF. The CDR3 DNA reads TGTGCCAGCAGCCAACCGGGACAGGGGAACTATGGCTACACCTTC.

This clone has a single count. The chain couples TRBV7-9 to TRBJ2-2; D is perhaps TRBD2 (6 bases). V was pared by 7 bases and J by 1 base, with 10 bases between. The CDR3 consists of 14 residues. Per the germline V gene, CDR1 is SEHNR and CDR2 is FQNEAQ (reference sequence). The CDR3 sequence: CASNGGGNTGELFF. CDR3 bases: TGTGCCAGCAACGGGGGTGGGAACACCGGGGAGCTGTTTTTT.

This clone was recorded once. The V and J genes are TRBV18 and TRBJ2-7; 7 bases are shared with TRBD1. CDR3 size: 14 residues. After removal of 2 bases from V and 3 bases from J, the junction contained 4 bases not matched to a gene. The germline gives CDR1 KGHSH, CDR2 LQKENI. The CDR3 reads CASSPGTESYEQYF. CDR3 DNA sequence: TGTGCCAGCTCACCAGGGACAGAGAGCTACGAGCAGTACTTC. The whole variable domain, remainder taken from reference TRBV18 and TRBJ2-7, is NAGVMQNPRHLVRRRGQEARLRCSPMKGHSHVYWYRQLPEEGLKFMVYLQKENIIDESGMPKERFSAEFPKEGPSILRIQQVVRGDSAAYFCASSPGTESYEQYFGPGTRLTVT.

The rearrangement uses TRBV7-3 and TRBJ2-5, with D perhaps TRBD2 (5 bases). The CDR3 extends over 13 amino acids. Trimming shortened V by 5 bases and J by 3 bases, and 10 bases separated the two germline ends. Germline V gene data show CDR1 as SGHTA and CDR2 as FQGTGA. Written as DNA, the CDR3 is TGTGCCAGCAGCCTCAAGAGGGAAGAGACCCAGTACTTC. This gives the protein CASSLKREETQYF.

The chain links TRBV18 to TRBJ1-5; 8 bases map to TRBD1. Trimming cost V 3 bases and J 1 base; bases outside gene matches: 5. The CDR3 is made up of 16 amino acids. From germline, CDR1 is KGHSH and CDR2 LQKENI. The DNA for the CDR3 is TGTGCCAGCTCACCCCGAGGGACAGGCAGCAATCAGCCCCAGCATTTT. Amino acid sequence: CASSPRGTGSNQPQHF. The full variable domain, in which reference TRBV18 and TRBJ1-5 provide the parts outside the CDR3, is NAGVMQNPRHLVRRRGQEARLRCSPMKGHSHVYWYRQLPEEGLKFMVYLQKENIIDESGMPKERFSAEFPKEGPSILRIQQVVRGDSAAYFCASSPRGTGSNQPQHFGDGTRLSIL.

CDR3 nucleotide sequence: TGTGCCAGCAGCGCTATCCTGACTAGCGGGAGGGCCGGGAATGAGCAGTTCTTC. Translation gives CASSAILTSGRAGNEQFF. J is TRBJ2-1 and V is TRBV7-6; 14 bases match TRBD2. V lost 5 bases, J lost 7 bases, and 13 bases stayed unmatched. CDR1 and CDR2 (germline): SGHVS, FNYEAQ. The CDR3 consists of 18 residues.

This clone was seen once. The chain has TRBV28 and TRBJ2-7; 11 nucleotides align to TRBD2. CDR1 and CDR2 from the germline V gene are MDHEN and SYDVKM. This CDR3 spans 15 amino acids. Trimming cost V 5 bases and J 2 bases; bases outside gene matches: 5. The CDR3 loop is CASSQGTSGTYEQYF. The CDR3 DNA reads TGTGCCAGCAGTCAAGGGACTAGCGGTACCTACGAGCAGTACTTC.

The rearrangement links TRBV7-9 to TRBJ2-7, with TRBD2 identical over 8 bases. There are 17 residues in the CDR3. CDR1 and CDR2 (germline): SEHNR, FQNEAQ (reference sequence). The junction had 11 bases not matched to a gene; V was cut back by 3 bases and J by 1 base. The CDR3 loop reads CASSFPTESGGSYEQYF. DNA of the CDR3: TGTGCCAGCAGCTTCCCCACCGAAAGCGGGGGATCCTACGAGCAGTACTTC.

This clone was counted only a few times. CDR3 in DNA: TGTGCCAGTAGTCCCCGGACTAGCGGTTTCACAGATACGCAGTATTTT. This sequence encodes CASSPRTSGFTDTQYF. The V and J genes are TRBV19 and TRBJ2-3, with 10 bases lining up with TRBD2. From germline, CDR1 is LNHDA and CDR2 SQIVND (reference sequence). This CDR3 comprises 16 residues. V shed 5 bases and J 2 bases; nucleotides not matched to a gene: 7.